Listed here are 9 T cell receptor beta chains from one sample, sequenced in a study of blood T cells in healthy people across ages. Together with a sample-barcoded 5' primer, a J-beta primer mix was included in a second PCR lasting roughly 6 to 12 cycles. TCRdb re-called the 5' RACE reads with MiXCR, one entry per CDR3 protein. The table lists over 700,000 distinct CDR3 sequences, roughly 50% of them singletons. Specimen: blood. All receptors derive from an older man in good health.

V gene TRBV20-1 combines with J gene TRBJ2-1; 8 nucleotides line up with TRBD2. Germline CDR1 and CDR2: DFQATT and SNEGSKA (reference sequence). There are 17 residues in the CDR3. V shed 4 bases and J 4 bases; nucleotides not matched to a gene: 15. This chain's CDR3 is CSATATLSGGPYNEQFF. DNA for the CDR3: TGCAGTGCTACTGCGACCCTCAGCGGGGGACCTTACAATGAGCAGTTCTTC.

This chain connects TRBV5-1 to TRBJ2-4, with 14 bases lining up with TRBD2. The last part of the DNA fits TRBJ2-7 better; the J call may be wrong. The CDR3 is 17 residues long. Germline V gene lookup returns CDR1 SGHRS and CDR2 YFSETQ. The CDR3 reads CASSYTGLAGALYEQYF. CDR3 nucleotides: TGCGCCAGCAGCTACACGGGACTAGCGGGAGCTCTCTACGAGCAGTACTTC.

The DNA for the CDR3 is TGTGCCAGCAGCTTAGATACGGCGAGCTCCTATAATTCACCCCTCCACTTT. Translation: CASSLDTASSYNSPLHF. The rearrangement links TRBV7-2 to TRBJ1-6; D is unresolved. The CDR3 sequence is 17 residues long. Germline values: CDR1 SGHTA, CDR2 FQGNSA. The germline V and J ends were trimmed by 1 base and 0 bases, with 10 bases remaining between them.

The V gene is TRBV20-1, the J gene TRBJ2-1; D is perhaps TRBD1 (5 bases). The CDR3 is made up of 14 amino acids. From germline, CDR1 is DFQATT and CDR2 SNEGSKA (reference sequence). V was clipped by 3 bases and J by 6 bases, with 15 bases between them. CDR3 nucleotide sequence: TGCAGTGCTAGCGCTTTATGGGGCGGCAATGAGCAGTTCTTC. It is translated as CSASALWGGNEQFF.

The chain links TRBV10-3 to TRBJ2-1; D unclear. Germline CDR1 and CDR2: ENHRY and SYGVKD. V was clipped by 11 bases and J by 9 bases, with 23 bases between them. This CDR3 is 14 amino acids long. CDR3 nucleotides: TGTGCCGCGCGACCCCTGGCTGCCAGCATTGAGCAGTTCTTC. It yields the protein CAARPLAASIEQFF.

V is TRBV5-1 and J is TRBJ2-5; 14 nucleotides line up with TRBD2. The J segment lost 11 bases and the V segment lost 3 bases, leaving 18 bases of the junction unmatched. Germline CDR1 SGHRS, CDR2 YFSETQ. The CDR3 spans 18 residues. For the CDR3, the DNA is TGCGCCAGCAGCTCTGCGGGACTAGCGGGAGTGGTTGGAAATGAGCAGTACTTC. Its protein is CASSSAGLAGVVGNEQYF.

The V and J genes are TRBV27 and TRBJ2-5; 11 bases match TRBD1. The V segment lost 7 bases and the J segment 5 bases; nucleotides outside the gene matches: 9. The CDR3 contains 15 residues. Germline loops: CDR1 MNHEY, CDR2 SMNVEV (reference sequence). DNA for the CDR3: TGTGCCAGCATGTCCCGGGACAGGGGGGGGGAGACCCAGTACTTC. It codes for CASMSRDRGGETQYF.

J is TRBJ2-5 and V is TRBV18, with a tentative D call TRBD2 (6 bases). CDR3 length: 16 residues. V was trimmed by 1 base and J by 5 bases, leaving 17 bases between them. Germline loops: CDR1 KGHSH, CDR2 LQKENI. CDR3 amino acids: CASSPLPDTGGETQYF. CDR3 DNA: TGTGCCAGCTCACCACTTCCTGACACCGGAGGGGAGACCCAGTACTTC.

The chain is built from TRBV28 and TRBJ2-1; either TRBD1 or TRBD2 may supply D (5 bases each). The J call is doubtful: the DNA matches TRBJ2-7 better. The germline V gene has CDR1 MDHEN and CDR2 SYDVKM. This CDR3 spans 17 amino acids. CDR3 in amino acids: CASSLVGAVQSYNEQYF. CDR3 sequence (DNA): TGTGCCAGCAGTTTAGTCGGGGCTGTTCAGTCCTACAATGAGCAGTACTTC.